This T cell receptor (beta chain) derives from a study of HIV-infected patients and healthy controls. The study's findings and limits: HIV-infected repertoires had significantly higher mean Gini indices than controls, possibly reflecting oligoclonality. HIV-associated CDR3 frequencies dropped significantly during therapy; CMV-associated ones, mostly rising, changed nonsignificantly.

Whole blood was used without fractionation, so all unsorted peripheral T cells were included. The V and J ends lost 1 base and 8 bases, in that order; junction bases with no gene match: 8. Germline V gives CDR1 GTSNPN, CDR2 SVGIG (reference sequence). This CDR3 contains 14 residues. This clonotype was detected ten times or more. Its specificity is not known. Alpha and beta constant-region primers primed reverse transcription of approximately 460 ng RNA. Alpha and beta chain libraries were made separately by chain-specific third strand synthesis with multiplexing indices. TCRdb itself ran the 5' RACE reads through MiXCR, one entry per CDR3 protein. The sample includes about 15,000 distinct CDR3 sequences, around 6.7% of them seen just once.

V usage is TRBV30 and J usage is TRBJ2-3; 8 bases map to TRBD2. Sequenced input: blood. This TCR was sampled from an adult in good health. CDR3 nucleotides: TGTGCCTGGAGTGCCACCTCTCGGGGGGGTACGCAGTATTTT. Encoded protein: CAWSATSRGGTQYF. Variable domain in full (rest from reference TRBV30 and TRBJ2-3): SQTIHQWPATLVQPVGSPLSLECTVEGTSNPNLYWYRQAAGRGLQLLFYSVGIGQISSEVPQNLSASRPQDRQFILSSKKLLLSDSGFYLCAWSATSRGGTQYFGPGTRLTVL.